A single sample gave rise to the 18 T cell receptor beta chains below, sequenced in a study of blood T cell repertoires in COVID-19. The protocol was immunoSEQ multiplex PCR, while the TCRdb copy is restricted to in-frame clones and leaves out a portion. The top ten hold approximately 1.4% of the sample, which has more than 200,000 clones, around 88% seen once. The sample was peripheral blood. These receptors all come from a man at least 80 years old with acute or convalescent COVID-19.

CDR3 region: CASSKSTVSYNEQFF. The CDR3 bases are TGTGCCAGCAGTAAAAGTACAGTCTCCTACAATGAGCAGTTCTTC. The chain has TRBV28 and TRBJ2-1; no clear D gene. The CDR3 length is 15 residues. CDR1 is MDHEN, CDR2 SYDVKM, per germline. Trimming stripped 5 bases from V and 0 bases from J, with 11 bases between.

This clone was found once. The V gene is TRBV6-4, the J gene TRBJ1-4; tentatively, D is TRBD1 (6 bases). V lost 8 bases and J 3 bases, leaving 22 bases between the germline ends. Per germline, CDR1 MRHNA and CDR2 SNTAGT. This CDR3 is built from 17 residues. The CDR3: CASSPRAGAVANEKLFF. The CDR3, as DNA: TGTGCCAGCTCTCCACGGGCAGGGGCCGTCGCTAATGAAAAACTGTTTTTT.

CDR3 bases: TGTGCCAGCAGTATCCGGGACAGGGGGCGTAACGTCACCTTC. This codes for CASSIRDRGRNVTF. The chain couples TRBV27 to TRBJ1-2; the match to TRBD1 covers 12 bases. The CDR3 loop spans 14 amino acids. Germline V gene lookup returns CDR1 MNHEY and CDR2 SMNVEV (reference sequence). V trimming: 5 bases; J trimming: 13 bases; junction bases outside the gene matches: 11.

V and J are TRBV2 and TRBJ2-3; 8 nucleotides agree with TRBD1. V shed 9 bases and J 3 bases; nucleotides not matched to a gene: 2. Germline CDR1 and CDR2: SNHLY and FYNNEI. This CDR3 has 12 amino acids. CDR3 region: CARGQGTDTQYF. CDR3 nucleotide sequence: TGTGCCAGAGGACAGGGAACAGATACGCAGTATTTT. Variable domain in full (rest from reference TRBV2 and TRBJ2-3): EPEVTQTPSHQVTQMGQEVILRCVPISNHLYFYWYRQILGQKVEFLVSFYNNEISEKSEIFDDQFSVERPDGSNFTLKIRSTKLEDSAMYFCARGQGTDTQYFGPGTRLTVL.

The chain carries TRBV5-1 and TRBJ1-4; D gene ambiguous. Looked up from germline, CDR1 is SGHRS and CDR2 is YFSETQ. This CDR3 has 16 residues. Trimming shortened V by 6 bases and J by 7 bases, and 22 bases separated the two germline ends. CDR3 residues: CASTPGGRGRAEKLFF. The DNA of the CDR3 is TGCGCCAGCACCCCAGGAGGTAGAGGTCGCGCTGAAAAACTGTTTTTT.

The J gene is TRBJ1-1, the V gene TRBV19, with a weak D call TRBD1 (5 bases). The CDR3 is made up of 14 amino acids. The germline V gene encodes CDR1 LNHDA and CDR2 SQIVND (reference sequence). V shed 4 bases and J shed 3 bases, with 12 bases lying between them. The CDR3 is CASSTLGGDTEAFF. The CDR3 DNA sequence: TGTGCCAGTAGTACCCTGGGGGGGGACACTGAAGCTTTCTTT.

The J gene is TRBJ2-5, the V gene TRBV6-2 or TRBV6-3; 8 positions agree with TRBD2. The CDR3 loop spans 15 amino acids. Losses at the gene ends were 2 bases for V and 7 bases for J; bases not matched to a gene: 9. Germline values: CDR1 MNHEY, CDR2 SVGEGT. The CDR3 sequence is CASSYRREARGTQYF. In DNA form, the CDR3 reads TGTGCCAGCAGTTACCGGCGGGAGGCCCGAGGGACCCAGTACTTC.

The gene calls are TRBV28 and TRBJ1-1, with 7 bases aligning to TRBD1. Germline V lookup: CDR1 MDHEN, CDR2 SYDVKM. The V and J ends lost 6 bases and 1 base, in that order; junction bases with no gene match: 8. The CDR3 covers 15 residues. CDR3 sequence reads: CASRGQVAPNTEAFF. CDR3 in DNA: TGTGCCAGCAGAGGACAGGTCGCTCCGAACACTGAAGCTTTCTTT.

The chain is built from TRBV19 and TRBJ2-5, with 16 bases that match TRBD2. The V gene end was trimmed by 3 bases and the J gene end by 5 bases; junction bases not matched to a gene: 0. The CDR3 is 15 amino acids. In germline, CDR1 is LNHDA, CDR2 SQIVND (reference sequence). CDR3 DNA: TGTGCCAGTAGTATGGGACTAGCGGGAGGGGAGACCCAGTACTTC. Protein sequence: CASSMGLAGGETQYF.

This sequence joins TRBV4-1 and TRBJ1-5; no clear D. V was trimmed by 4 bases and J by 4 bases, leaving 8 bases between them. Looked up from germline, CDR1 is MGHRA and CDR2 is YSYEKL. The CDR3 has 13 residues. The CDR3 loop is CASSRVINQPQHF. In DNA, the CDR3 is TGCGCCAGCAGCCGAGTGATAAATCAGCCCCAGCATTTT.

V is TRBV7-3 and J is TRBJ2-5, with D perhaps TRBD1 (7 bases). The V end lost 5 bases, the J end lost 5 bases, and 18 bases lay between the germline ends. Germline CDR1 SGHTA, CDR2 FQGTGA. CDR3 length equals 15 residues. The CDR3 DNA is TGTGCCAGCAGCCCGGGGGTGGAGGGGGCTGAGACCCAGTACTTC. This sequence encodes CASSPGVEGAETQYF.

This sequence joins TRBV3-1 (or the pseudogene TRBV3-2) and TRBJ1-3; the D gene is possibly TRBD1 (6 bases). Per the germline V gene, CDR1 is LGHDT and CDR2 is YNNKEL (reference sequence). The CDR3 consists of 15 residues. The V end was cut by 5 bases, the J end by 2 bases, with 13 bases between. This CDR3 is CASSWGLGTGNTIYF. The CDR3 region has the DNA TGTGCCAGCAGCTGGGGGCTAGGGACTGGAAACACCATATATTTT.

The chain carries TRBV7-3 and TRBJ2-1; 16 nucleotides line up with TRBD2. The CDR3 has 19 residues. Germline CDR1 and CDR2: SGHTA and FQGTGA. The junction had 16 bases not matched to a gene; V was cut back by 5 bases and J by 9 bases. CDR3 in amino acids: CASSNPGTSGRGAYLEQFF. The CDR3, as DNA: TGTGCCAGCAGCAACCCCGGGACTAGCGGGAGGGGGGCTTACCTTGAGCAGTTCTTC.

This sequence joins TRBV28 and TRBJ2-7; D is uncertain. Germline assignment: CDR1 MDHEN and CDR2 SYDVKM. The CDR3 totals 14 residues. Trimming took off 6 bases at V and 4 bases at J, with 16 bases between the two ends. CDR3: CASSRPSSRYEQYF. CDR3 nucleotides: TGTGCCAGCAGCCGTCCGTCCTCGCGTTACGAGCAGTACTTC.

The chain has TRBV7-2 and TRBJ1-1, with D possibly TRBD1 on 5 matching bases. This CDR3 is 15 amino acids long. Germline-derived CDR1 and CDR2 are SGHTA and FQGNSA. With 2 bases removed from V and 3 bases from J, the gap between germline ends came to 13 bases. The CDR3 protein is CASSLYGGGDTEAFF. The CDR3 DNA sequence: TGTGCCAGCAGCTTATATGGGGGAGGGGACACTGAAGCTTTCTTT.

The chain links TRBV4-2 to TRBJ1-2; TRBD1 matches 10 bases. V dropped 3 bases and J dropped 14; count of bases not matched to a gene: 18. Germline CDR1 LGHNA, CDR2 YNFKEQ. The CDR3 loop spans 16 amino acids. Here the CDR3 DNA reads TGTGCCAGCAGCCAGGACGATACGGCTAGACAGGGGGCGCGTACCTTC. This translates into CASSQDDTARQGARTF.

This chain joins TRBV4-1 and TRBJ1-5; D unclear. In germline, CDR1 is MGHRA, CDR2 YSYEKL. Trimming stripped 0 bases from V and 5 bases from J, with 5 bases between. The CDR3 loop spans 13 amino acids. In DNA, the CDR3 is TGCGCCAGCAGCCAAGATCCCGATCAGCCCCAGCATTTT. It codes for CASSQDPDQPQHF.

The chain couples TRBV7-9 to TRBJ1-2; 7 bases are a match to TRBD1. The ends lost 2 bases at V and 8 bases at J; junction bases unmatched: 5. The germline gives CDR1 SEHNR, CDR2 FQNEAQ (reference sequence). This CDR3 is 13 amino acids long. The CDR3 nucleotides are TGTGCCAGCAGCTTATCCTACAGGGGCGGCTACACCTTC. Its protein is CASSLSYRGGYTF.